This TCR beta chain appears in the sequencing data of a study of T-cell reconstitution after alpha-beta-depleted transplantation in children. Germline loops: CDR1 SGDLS, CDR2 YYNGEE. The CDR3 sequence is 15 residues long. V was cut by 0 bases and J by 0 bases, with 7 bases left in between. Preparation of the TCRbeta library used unique molecular identifiers. TCRdb re-derived calls from the PCR reads in MiXCR, one entry per CDR3 protein. The sample lists some 440,000 distinct CDR3 sequences, around 15% seen once, with over 25% in the top ten. In its sample, this clonotype was seen many times. What it recognizes is unknown. Study results and limitations: When one year had passed after transplant, most T-cell counts and diversity came from newly produced T cells. It was reported that alpha-beta T cells came from several hundred expanded graft clones (about two months after transplant).

Here the sequenced sample was PBMCs, mostly from graft donor cells, taken 360 days after TCRalphabeta/CD19-depleted stem cell transplant. The sequence derives from a boy in the first two years of life who had a stem cell transplant for Wiskott-Aldrich syndrome, so the T cells may come from the graft donor. The chain has TRBV9 and TRBJ2-1; D not certain. In nucleotides, the CDR3 is TGTGCCAGCAGCGTAGGCGCGAGCTCCTACAATGAGCAGTTCTTC. Its protein product is CASSVGASSYNEQFF.